The 8 T cell receptor beta chains below were found in one sample sequenced in a study of CD8 T cells in Susac syndrome. Reverse transcription used about 0.45 to 1 ug RNA and random hexamers. MiXCR, run by TCRdb on the immunoSEQ multiplex PCR reads, gives a single entry per CDR3 protein. The table lists 160,000 or so distinct CDR3 sequences, nearly 97% of them singletons. The specimen was CD8+ T cells from PBMCs. These receptors were collected from a human donor with multiple sclerosis.

V and J are TRBV12-3 or TRBV12-4 and TRBJ1-2; TRBD1 is a possible D gene (5 bases). This CDR3 comprises 14 residues. V lost 5 bases and J 8 bases, leaving 18 bases between the germline ends. The CDR3 protein is CASSGGWGVEGYTF. CDR3 DNA sequence: TGTGCCAGCAGTGGGGGATGGGGAGTTGAGGGCTACACCTTC.

The gene calls are TRBV12-5 and TRBJ2-5; D unclear. Germline V CDR1 and CDR2: LGHNT, FRNRAP. Trimming pared 2 bases from V and 6 bases from J, leaving 7 bases between. The CDR3 is 12 amino acids. CDR3 in DNA: TGTGCTAGTGGTTTGAGTCCGAAGACCCAGTACTTC. This translates into CASGLSPKTQYF.

This chain joins TRBV12-3 or TRBV12-4 and TRBJ2-3; tentatively, D is TRBD2 (6 bases). The CDR3 sequence is 14 residues long. V lost 5 bases and J 0 bases, leaving 9 bases between the germline ends. CDR3 loop: CASSTSGSTDTQYF. DNA of the CDR3: TGTGCCAGCAGTACAAGCGGGAGCACAGATACGCAGTATTTT.

The rearrangement joins TRBV6-1 to TRBJ1-2; 9 positions agree with TRBD1. V shed 5 bases, J shed 4 bases, and the junction held 5 bases outside the gene matches. Germline CDR1 and CDR2: MNHNS and SASEGT. CDR3 size: 14 residues. The CDR3 is CASSTGGVRYGYTF. CDR3 nucleotides: TGTGCCAGCAGTACAGGGGGCGTTCGCTATGGCTACACCTTC.

This chain joins TRBV15 and TRBJ2-7; D perhaps matches TRBD1 (6 bases). The CDR3 has 15 amino acids. Germline V gives CDR1 LNHNV, CDR2 YYDKDF (reference sequence). The V gene lost 3 bases and the J gene lost 1 base, with 13 bases spanning the gap. The CDR3 coding sequence is TGTGCCACCAGCAGCATCAGGGACAATTCCTACGAGCAGTACTTC. Its protein is CATSSIRDNSYEQYF. Variable domain in full (rest from reference TRBV15 and TRBJ2-7): DAMVIQNPRYQVTQFGKPVTLSCSQTLNHNVMYWYQQKSSQAPKLLFHYYDKDFNNEADTPDNFQSRRPNTSFCFLDIRSPGLGDTAMYLCATSSIRDNSYEQYFGPGTRLTVT.

The chain employs TRBV12-3 or TRBV12-4 and TRBJ2-3; 12 bases map to TRBD2. There are 16 residues in the CDR3. Trimming at V came to 6 bases and at J to 6 bases, leaving 10 bases not matched to a gene. This CDR3 reads CASSPLAGGPSDTQYF. The CDR3 coding sequence is TGTGCCAGCAGCCCCCTAGCGGGGGGGCCAAGCGATACGCAGTATTTT.

The genes are TRBV24-1 and TRBJ2-6; unclear D gene. V lost 2 bases, J lost 2 bases, and 0 bases lay in between. This CDR3 comprises 13 residues. Germline CDR1 KGHDR, CDR2 SFDVKD. The CDR3 reads CATSDSGANVLTF. The CDR3 region has the DNA TGTGCCACCAGTGATTCTGGGGCCAACGTCCTGACTTTC.

CDR3 nucleotides: TGTGCCAGCAGGGGTAGCGGGGGGGCAAATGAGCAGTTCTTC. It translates to CASRGSGGANEQFF. The chain is built from TRBV7-2 and TRBJ2-1, with 11 bases matching TRBD2. Per the germline V gene, CDR1 is SGHTA and CDR2 is FQGNSA. The CDR3 totals 14 residues. The ends lost 6 bases at V and 7 bases at J; junction bases unmatched: 5.